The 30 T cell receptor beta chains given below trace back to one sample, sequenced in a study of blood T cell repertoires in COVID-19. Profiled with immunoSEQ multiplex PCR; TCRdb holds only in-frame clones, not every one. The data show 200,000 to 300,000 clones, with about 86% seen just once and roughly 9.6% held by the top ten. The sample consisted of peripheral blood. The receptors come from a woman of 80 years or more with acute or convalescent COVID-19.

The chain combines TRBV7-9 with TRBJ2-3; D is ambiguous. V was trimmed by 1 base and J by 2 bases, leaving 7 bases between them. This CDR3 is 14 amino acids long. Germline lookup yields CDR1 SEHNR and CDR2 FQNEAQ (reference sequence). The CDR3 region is CASSLVSYTDTQYF. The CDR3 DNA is TGTGCCAGCAGCTTAGTTTCGTACACAGATACGCAGTATTTT.

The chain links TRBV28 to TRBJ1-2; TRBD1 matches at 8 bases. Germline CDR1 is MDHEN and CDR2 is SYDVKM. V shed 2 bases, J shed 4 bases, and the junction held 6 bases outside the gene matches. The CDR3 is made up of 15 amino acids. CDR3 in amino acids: CASSLGPGGSYGYTF. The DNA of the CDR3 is TGTGCCAGCAGTTTAGGCCCAGGGGGCAGCTATGGCTACACCTTC.

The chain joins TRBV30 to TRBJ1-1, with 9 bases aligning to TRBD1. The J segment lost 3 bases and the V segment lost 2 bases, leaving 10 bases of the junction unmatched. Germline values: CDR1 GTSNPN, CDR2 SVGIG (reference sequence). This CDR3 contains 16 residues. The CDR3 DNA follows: TGTGCCTGGAGTTCCTCCTCGGGGACAGGGCACACTGAAGCTTTCTTT. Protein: CAWSSSSGTGHTEAFF.

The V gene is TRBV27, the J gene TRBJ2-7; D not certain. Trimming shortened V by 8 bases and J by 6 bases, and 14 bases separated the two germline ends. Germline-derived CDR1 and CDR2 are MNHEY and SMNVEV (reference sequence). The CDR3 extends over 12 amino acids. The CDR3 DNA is TGTGCCAGCCTCCGCCCGGGTTTCGAGCAGTACTTC. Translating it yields CASLRPGFEQYF.

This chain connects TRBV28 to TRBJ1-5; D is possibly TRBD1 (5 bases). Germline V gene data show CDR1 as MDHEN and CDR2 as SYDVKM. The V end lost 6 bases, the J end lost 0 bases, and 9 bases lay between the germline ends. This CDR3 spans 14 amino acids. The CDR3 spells CASRLQGSNQPQHF. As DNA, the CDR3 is TGTGCCAGCAGGTTGCAGGGTAGCAATCAGCCCCAGCATTTT.

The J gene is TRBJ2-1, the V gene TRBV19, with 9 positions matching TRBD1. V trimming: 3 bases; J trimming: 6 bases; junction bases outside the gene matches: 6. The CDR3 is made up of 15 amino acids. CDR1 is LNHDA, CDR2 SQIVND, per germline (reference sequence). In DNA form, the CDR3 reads TGTGCCAGTAGTATGCTGGGACAGGGTCGCAATGAGCAGTTCTTC. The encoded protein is CASSMLGQGRNEQFF.

The DNA for the CDR3 is TGTGCCACCAGCAGAGATCTCGGAGCGGGGGGAAGTGAGACCGGGGAGCTGTTTTTT. As protein: CATSRDLGAGGSETGELFF. The chain recombines TRBV15 with TRBJ2-2, with TRBD2 matching over 9 bases. This CDR3 is built from 19 residues. Germline V gene lookup returns CDR1 LNHNV and CDR2 YYDKDF (reference sequence). J gave up 5 bases and V 0 bases, and 13 bases lay outside the gene matches.

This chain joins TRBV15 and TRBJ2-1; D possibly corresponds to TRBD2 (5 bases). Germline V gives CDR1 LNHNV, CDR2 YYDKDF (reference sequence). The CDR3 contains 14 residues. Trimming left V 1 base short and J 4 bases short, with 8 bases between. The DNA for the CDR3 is TGTGCCACCAGCAGAGTCCGGGATTACAATGAGCAGTTCTTC. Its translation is CATSRVRDYNEQFF.

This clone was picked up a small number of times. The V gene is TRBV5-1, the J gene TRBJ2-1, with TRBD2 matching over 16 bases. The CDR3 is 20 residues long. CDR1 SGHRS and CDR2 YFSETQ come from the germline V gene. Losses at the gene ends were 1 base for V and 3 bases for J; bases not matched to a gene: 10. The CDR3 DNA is TGCGCCAGCAGCTTGACCTTAGGGACTAGCGGGGGGGCGGTCTACAATGAGCAGTTCTTC. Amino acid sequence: CASSLTLGTSGGAVYNEQFF.

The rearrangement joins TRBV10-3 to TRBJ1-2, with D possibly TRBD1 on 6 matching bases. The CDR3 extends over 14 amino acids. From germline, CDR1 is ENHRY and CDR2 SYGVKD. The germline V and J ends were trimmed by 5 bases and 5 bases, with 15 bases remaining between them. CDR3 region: CAISRDTSPYGYTF. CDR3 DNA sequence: TGTGCCATCAGTCGGGACACTTCGCCTTATGGCTACACCTTC.

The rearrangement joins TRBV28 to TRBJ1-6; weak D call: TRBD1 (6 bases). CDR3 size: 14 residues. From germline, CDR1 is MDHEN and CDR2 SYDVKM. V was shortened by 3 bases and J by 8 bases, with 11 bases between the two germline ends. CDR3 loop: CASSLRTGYSPLHF. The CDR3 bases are TGTGCCAGCAGTTTGCGTACAGGGTATTCACCCCTCCACTTT.

The CDR3 DNA reads TGTGCCAGCAGCTTGGCCGGGGGGGAGACTGAAGCTTTCTTT. Translating it yields CASSLAGGETEAFF. The rearrangement links TRBV5-4 to TRBJ1-1; TRBD1 might be the D (5 bases). This CDR3 comprises 14 residues. Trimming took off 0 bases at V and 5 bases at J, with 11 bases between the two ends. From germline, CDR1 is SGHNT and CDR2 YYREEE (reference sequence).

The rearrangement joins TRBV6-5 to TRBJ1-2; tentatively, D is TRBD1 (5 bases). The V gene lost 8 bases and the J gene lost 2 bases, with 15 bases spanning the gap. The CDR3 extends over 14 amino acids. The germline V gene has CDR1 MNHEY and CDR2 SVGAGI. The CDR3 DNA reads TGTGCCAGCGGGGGGGACCGTCCCAACTATGGCTACACCTTC. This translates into CASGGDRPNYGYTF.

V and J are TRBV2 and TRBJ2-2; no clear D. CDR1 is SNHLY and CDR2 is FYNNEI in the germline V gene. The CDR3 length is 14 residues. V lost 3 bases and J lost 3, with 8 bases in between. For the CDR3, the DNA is TGTGCCAGCAGTGAGAGGTCGGACACCGGGGAGCTGTTTTTT. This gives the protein CASSERSDTGELFF.

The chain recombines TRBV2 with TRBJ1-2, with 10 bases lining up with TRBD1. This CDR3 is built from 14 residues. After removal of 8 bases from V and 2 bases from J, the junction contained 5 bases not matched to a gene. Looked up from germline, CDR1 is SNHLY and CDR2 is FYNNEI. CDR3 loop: CASLGTGENYGYTF. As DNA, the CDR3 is TGTGCCAGCTTAGGGACAGGGGAAAACTATGGCTACACCTTC.

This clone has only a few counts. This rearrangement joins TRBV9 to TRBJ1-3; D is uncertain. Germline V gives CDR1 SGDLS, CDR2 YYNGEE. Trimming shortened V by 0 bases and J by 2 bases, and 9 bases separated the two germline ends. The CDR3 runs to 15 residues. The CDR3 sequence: CASSVGQNPGNTIYF. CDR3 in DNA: TGTGCCAGCAGCGTAGGCCAGAACCCTGGAAACACCATATATTTT.

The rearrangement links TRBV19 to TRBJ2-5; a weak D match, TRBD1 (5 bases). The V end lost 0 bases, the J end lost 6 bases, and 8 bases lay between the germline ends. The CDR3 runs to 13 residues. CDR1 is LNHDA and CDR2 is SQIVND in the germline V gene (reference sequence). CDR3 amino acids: CASSIDRAKTQYF. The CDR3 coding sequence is TGTGCCAGTAGTATAGACAGGGCCAAGACCCAGTACTTC.

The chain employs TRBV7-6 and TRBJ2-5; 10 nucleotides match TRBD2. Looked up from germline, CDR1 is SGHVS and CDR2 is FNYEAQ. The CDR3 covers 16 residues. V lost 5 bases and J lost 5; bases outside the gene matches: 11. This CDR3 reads CASSQETLAGVETQYF. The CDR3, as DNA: TGTGCCAGCAGCCAAGAGACCCTAGCGGGGGTCGAGACCCAGTACTTC. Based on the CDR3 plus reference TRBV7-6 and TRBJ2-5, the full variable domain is GAGVSQSPRYKVTKRGQDVALRCDPISGHVSLYWYRQALGQGPEFLTYFNYEAQQDKSGLPNDRFSAERPEGSISTLTIQRTEQRDSAMYRCASSQETLAGVETQYFGPGTRLLVL.

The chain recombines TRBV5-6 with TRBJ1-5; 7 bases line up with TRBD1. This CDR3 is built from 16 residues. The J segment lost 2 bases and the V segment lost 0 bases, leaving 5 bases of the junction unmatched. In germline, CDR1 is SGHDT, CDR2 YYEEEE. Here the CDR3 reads CASSLAGQGGNQPQHF. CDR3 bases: TGTGCCAGCAGCTTGGCTGGGCAGGGGGGCAATCAGCCCCAGCATTTT. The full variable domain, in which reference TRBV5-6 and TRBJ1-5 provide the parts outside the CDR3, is DAGVTQSPTHLIKTRGQQVTLRCSPKSGHDTVSWYQQALGQGPQFIFQYYEEEERQRGNFPDRFSGHQFPNYSSELNVNALLLGDSALYLCASSLAGQGGNQPQHFGDGTRLSIL.

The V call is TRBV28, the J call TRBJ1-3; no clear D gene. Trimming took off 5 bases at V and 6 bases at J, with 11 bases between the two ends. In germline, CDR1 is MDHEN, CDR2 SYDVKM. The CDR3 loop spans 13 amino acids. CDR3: CASSPRVINTIYF. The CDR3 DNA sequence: TGTGCCAGCAGTCCCCGGGTCATAAACACCATATATTTT. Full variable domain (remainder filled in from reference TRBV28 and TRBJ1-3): DVKVTQSSRYLVKRTGEKVFLECVQDMDHENMFWYRQDPGLGLRLIYFSYDVKMKEKGDIPEGYSVSREKKERFSLILESASTNQTSMYLCASSPRVINTIYFGEGSWLTVV.

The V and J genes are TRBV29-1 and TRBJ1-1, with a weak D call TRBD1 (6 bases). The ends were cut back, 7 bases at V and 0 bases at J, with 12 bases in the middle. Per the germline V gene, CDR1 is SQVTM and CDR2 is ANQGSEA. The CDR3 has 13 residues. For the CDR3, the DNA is TGCAGCGCCATGGGACAAATGAACACTGAAGCTTTCTTT. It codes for CSAMGQMNTEAFF.

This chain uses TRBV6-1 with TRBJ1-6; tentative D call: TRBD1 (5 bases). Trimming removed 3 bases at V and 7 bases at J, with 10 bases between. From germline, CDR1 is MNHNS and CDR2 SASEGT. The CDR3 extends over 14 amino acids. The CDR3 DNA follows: TGTGCCAGCAGTGAGGAGGGGCTGAATTCACCCCTCCACTTT. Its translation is CASSEEGLNSPLHF.

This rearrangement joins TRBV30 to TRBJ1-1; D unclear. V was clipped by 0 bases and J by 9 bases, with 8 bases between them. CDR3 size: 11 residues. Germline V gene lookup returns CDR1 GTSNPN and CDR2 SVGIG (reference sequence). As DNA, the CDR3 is TGTGCCTGGAGTGTCGACACCCAAGCTTTCTTT. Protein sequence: CAWSVDTQAFF.

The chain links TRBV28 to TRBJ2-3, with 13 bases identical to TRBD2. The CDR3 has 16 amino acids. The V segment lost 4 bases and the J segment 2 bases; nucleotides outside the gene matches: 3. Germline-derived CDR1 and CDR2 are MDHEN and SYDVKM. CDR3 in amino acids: CASSYTSGGATDTQYF. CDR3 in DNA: TGTGCCAGCAGTTATACTAGCGGGGGGGCCACAGATACGCAGTATTTT.

CDR3 sequence (DNA): TGCGCCAGCAGCCTTAGCGGGGGGGCCCCCGGGGAGCTGTTTTTT. It specifies CASSLSGGAPGELFF. V gene TRBV5-1 combines with J gene TRBJ2-2, with 11 bases identical to TRBD2. The CDR3 has 15 residues. The V segment lost 4 bases and the J segment 6 bases; nucleotides outside the gene matches: 5. Germline CDR1 is SGHRS and CDR2 is YFSETQ.

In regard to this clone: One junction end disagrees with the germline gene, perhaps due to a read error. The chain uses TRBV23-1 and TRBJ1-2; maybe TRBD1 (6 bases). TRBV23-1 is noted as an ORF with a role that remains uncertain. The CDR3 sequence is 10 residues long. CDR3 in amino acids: CASSQSDSNF. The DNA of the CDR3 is TGCGCCAGCAGTCAATCGGACAGCAACTTC.

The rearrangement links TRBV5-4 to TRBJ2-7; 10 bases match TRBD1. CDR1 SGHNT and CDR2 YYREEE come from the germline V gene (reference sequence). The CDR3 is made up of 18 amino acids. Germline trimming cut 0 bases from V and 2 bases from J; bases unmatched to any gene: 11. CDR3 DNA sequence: TGTGCCAGCAGCTTGGACCCAGGACAGGGGGTTTTCGCCTACGAGCAGTACTTC. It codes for CASSLDPGQGVFAYEQYF.

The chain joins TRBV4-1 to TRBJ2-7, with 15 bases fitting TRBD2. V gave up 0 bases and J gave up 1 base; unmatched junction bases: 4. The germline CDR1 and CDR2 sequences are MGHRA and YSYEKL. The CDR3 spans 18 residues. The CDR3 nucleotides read TGCGCCAGCAGCCAAGACGGGGGACTAGCGGGGGGATCCTACGAGCAGTACTTC. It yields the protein CASSQDGGLAGGSYEQYF.

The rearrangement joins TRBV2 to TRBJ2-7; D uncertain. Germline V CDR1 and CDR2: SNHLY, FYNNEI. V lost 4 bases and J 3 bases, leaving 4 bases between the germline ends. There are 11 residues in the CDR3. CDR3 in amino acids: CASSGYYEQYF. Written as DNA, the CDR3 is TGTGCCAGCAGTGGCTACTACGAGCAGTACTTC. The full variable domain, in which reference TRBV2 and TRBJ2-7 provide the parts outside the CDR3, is EPEVTQTPSHQVTQMGQEVILRCVPISNHLYFYWYRQILGQKVEFLVSFYNNEISEKSEIFDDQFSVERPDGSNFTLKIRSTKLEDSAMYFCASSGYYEQYFGPGTRLTVT.

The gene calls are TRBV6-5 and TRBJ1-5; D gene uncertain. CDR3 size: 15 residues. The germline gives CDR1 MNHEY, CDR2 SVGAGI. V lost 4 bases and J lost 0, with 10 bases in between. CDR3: CASSSSGNSNQPQHF. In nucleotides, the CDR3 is TGTGCCAGCAGTTCGAGCGGAAATAGCAATCAGCCCCAGCATTTT.